This T cell receptor beta chain was recovered during a study of glioma-infiltrating T cells after dendritic cell vaccination. Across the whole study: Treatment, given 2003 to 2012, was autologous tumor lysate-pulsed dendritic cell vaccination.

Only in-frame clones appear in the TCRdb table, and some are missing; sequencing was by immunoSEQ multiplex PCR. Seen here are some 73,000 clones, over 75% observed once, and the top ten hold around 1.9%. The germline CDR1 and CDR2 sequences are SGHRS and YFSETQ. V shed 0 bases and J 2 bases; nucleotides not matched to a gene: 5. The CDR3 loop spans 16 amino acids. V usage is TRBV5-1 and J usage is TRBJ1-3, with 7 bases that match TRBD1. This TCR came from a human donor with glioblastoma. The material sequenced was blood, taken before dendritic cell vaccination. The CDR3 bases are TGCGCCAGCAGCTTGGGAGGGGGCCTAACTGGAAACACCATATATTTT. Residues: CASSLGGGLTGNTIYF.